This TCR beta chain was documented in a study of cytomegalovirus exposure and HLA in healthy donors. Study summary: Earlier sequencing of about 179 million T cells yielded around 120 million unique TCR beta sequences. Study results and caveats: Immune exposure information comprised only CMV serostatus. Evidence from a later analysis indicated that most CMV-associated TCR beta chains looked HLA-restricted. Productive status was seen about 87% or about 30% of the time for most TCR beta V segments in an earlier analysis.

CDR3 length equals 13 residues. Between the trimmed V and J ends, which lost 5 bases and 7 bases, there was a span of 12 bases. Per germline, CDR1 PRHDT and CDR2 FYEKMQ (reference sequence). Concerning this clone itself: The antigen remains unidentified.

13 Jbeta primers and 60 Vbeta primers were used for the PCR. Only in-frame clones appear in the TCRdb table, and some are missing; sequencing was by immunoSEQ multiplex PCR. The sample yields around 150,000 clones, approximately 77% seen once. Source material: PBMCs. The source is a man younger than 35 in good health and CMV-seronegative. This sequence joins TRBV13 and TRBJ2-1, with D perhaps TRBD2 (5 bases). CDR3 sequence reads: CASSHPEGNEQFF. The CDR3 coding sequence is TGTGCCAGCAGCCATCCCGAGGGAAATGAGCAGTTCTTC.